These 16 T cell receptor beta chains were sequenced from one sample in a study of cytomegalovirus exposure and HLA in healthy donors. PCR was performed using 60 Vbeta and 13 Jbeta primers. TCRdb keeps only in-frame clones here, not all; method: immunoSEQ multiplex PCR. This sample has about 120,000 clones, with 78% found just once. Sequencing was performed on PBMCs. The receptor set was obtained from a woman in her thirties in good health and CMV-seropositive.

This clone has just a few counts. V usage is TRBV6-4 and J usage is TRBJ1-2, with a weak D call TRBD1 (6 bases). The CDR3 extends over 13 amino acids. Germline V gene sequence: CDR1 MRHNA, CDR2 SNTAGT. Trimming took off 5 bases at V and 14 bases at J, with 21 bases between the two ends. Here the CDR3 DNA reads TGTGCCAGCAGTAAAGGACAGTCTATTGGTTTGACCTTC. Its translation: CASSKGQSIGLTF.

This clone occurred a few times. V gene TRBV2 combines with J gene TRBJ2-7; 8 nucleotides agree with TRBD2. In germline, CDR1 is SNHLY, CDR2 FYNNEI. The CDR3 is 15 residues long. V lost 3 bases to trimming and J lost 0 bases; unmatched junction nucleotides: 4. The CDR3 spells CASSERGAASYEQYF. The CDR3 nucleotides are TGTGCCAGCAGTGAGCGGGGGGCCGCCTCCTACGAGCAGTACTTC.

V usage is TRBV28 and J usage is TRBJ2-7; 7 bases align to TRBD2. Germline V CDR1 and CDR2: MDHEN, SYDVKM. With V trimmed by 9 bases and J by 3 bases, 11 bases remained unmatched. CDR3 length: 14 amino acids. This CDR3 is CASWGGGSRYEQYF. CDR3 in DNA: TGTGCCAGTTGGGGGGGAGGTTCCCGCTACGAGCAGTACTTC.

This clone is a singleton in its sample. The genes are TRBV27 and TRBJ2-7, with 7 bases that match TRBD2. CDR3 length equals 15 residues. Germline assignment: CDR1 MNHEY and CDR2 SMNVEV (reference sequence). J was trimmed by 7 bases and V by 2 bases; bases with no gene match: 11. This CDR3 is CASSLLAALRGEQYF. Here the CDR3 DNA reads TGTGCCAGCAGTTTACTAGCGGCCCTCCGCGGGGAGCAGTACTTC.

This chain links TRBV28 with TRBJ1-1; a possible D gene is TRBD1 (6 bases). CDR3 length: 14 residues. Germline loops: CDR1 MDHEN, CDR2 SYDVKM. V was pared by 3 bases and J by 4 bases, with 12 bases between. As DNA, the CDR3 is TGTGCCAGCAGTTTGGGGGGGCGCGGCACTGAAGCTTTCTTT. Amino acids: CASSLGGRGTEAFF.

V gene TRBV5-4 combines with J gene TRBJ1-6; D gene ambiguous. Trimming left V 4 bases short and J 7 bases short, with 15 bases between. The CDR3 spans 15 residues. The V gene's germline CDR1 is SGHNT and CDR2 YYREEE (reference sequence). In DNA form, the CDR3 reads TGTGCCAGCAGCCCGGAGGGCGGAGTGAATTCACCCCTCCACTTT. Its translation is CASSPEGGVNSPLHF.

The CDR3: CASSLGGRSYGYTF. In DNA, the CDR3 is TGTGCCAGCAGCTTAGGGGGGCGGAGCTATGGCTACACCTTC. The V gene is TRBV11-2, the J gene TRBJ1-2; tentatively, D is TRBD1 (6 bases). Looked up from germline, CDR1 is SGHAT and CDR2 is FQNNGV. Trimming took 1 base from V and 4 from J, leaving 10 bases between them. The CDR3 has 14 amino acids.

This chain uses TRBV5-1 with TRBJ1-4; perhaps TRBD1 as D (5 bases). V was clipped by 4 bases and J by 3 bases, with 13 bases between them. Germline V lookup: CDR1 SGHRS, CDR2 YFSETQ. The CDR3 runs to 15 residues. The CDR3 here is CASSPSTGANEKLFF. The DNA of the CDR3 is TGCGCCAGCAGCCCGTCGACGGGGGCTAATGAAAAACTGTTTTTT.

This sequence joins TRBV2 and TRBJ2-7; 9 nucleotides match TRBD1. J lost 9 bases, V lost 4 bases, and 16 bases had no gene match. CDR3 size: 16 residues. CDR1 SNHLY and CDR2 FYNNEI come from the germline V gene. The CDR3: CASSAAGTGTRRGQYF. The CDR3, as DNA: TGTGCCAGCAGTGCAGCAGGGACAGGGACCCGTCGAGGGCAGTACTTC.

This clone was seen only once. The CDR3 bases are TGTGCCAGCAGCTCGCAGGGTAGAGGCACTGAAGCTTTCTTT. Translation: CASSSQGRGTEAFF. The chain recombines TRBV7-9 with TRBJ1-1; possibly TRBD1 for D (5 bases). The germline V gene has CDR1 SEHNR and CDR2 FQNEAQ (reference sequence). The V gene lost 4 bases and the J gene lost 4 bases, with 13 bases spanning the gap. The CDR3 runs 14 residues.

The chain links TRBV5-6 to TRBJ1-3, with unresolved D. The CDR3 runs to 14 residues. Germline V CDR1 and CDR2: SGHDT, YYEEEE. V lost 1 base and J 0 bases, leaving 5 bases between the germline ends. CDR3 in amino acids: CASSLPFSGNTIYF. CDR3 DNA: TGTGCCAGCAGCTTGCCCTTCTCTGGAAACACCATATATTTT.

The genes are TRBV5-1 and TRBJ2-7; a weak D match, TRBD2 (6 bases). V gave up 5 bases and J gave up 4 bases, with 13 bases separating them. CDR1 SGHRS and CDR2 YFSETQ come from the germline V gene. The CDR3 spans 13 residues. Written as DNA, the CDR3 is TGCGCCAGCAGAACCGGGACTCAGTACGAGCAGTACTTC. Translated, it gives CASRTGTQYEQYF.

Comment on this clone: Other DNA sequences in the sample encode the same CDR3. The chain has TRBV5-1 and TRBJ2-5; D is possibly TRBD2 (5 bases). Germline V gives CDR1 SGHRS, CDR2 YFSETQ. The length of the CDR3 is 13 residues. Deletions cut 1 base from V and 5 bases from J, with 9 bases between. The CDR3: CASSLRGGETQYF. The DNA of the CDR3 is TGCGCCAGCAGCTTGAGAGGCGGGGAGACCCAGTACTTC.

DNA of the CDR3: TGTGCCAGCAGACCCGACAGGTTCCCGAACACTGAAGCTTTCTTT. Translation: CASRPDRFPNTEAFF. The chain joins TRBV6-6 to TRBJ1-1; tentative D call: TRBD1 (6 bases). CDR3 length: 15 residues. The germline CDR1 and CDR2 sequences are MNHNY and SVGAGI (reference sequence). The germline V and J ends were trimmed by 6 bases and 1 base, with 15 bases remaining between them.

V and J are TRBV28 and TRBJ1-2; possibly TRBD1 for D (5 bases). The CDR3 extends over 14 amino acids. The germline CDR1 and CDR2 sequences are MDHEN and SYDVKM. Trimming shortened V by 6 bases and J by 2 bases, and 13 bases separated the two germline ends. Written as DNA, the CDR3 is TGTGCCAGCAGACTTGGAGGGGCAAACTATGGCTACACCTTC. This sequence encodes CASRLGGANYGYTF.

The V and J genes are TRBV28 and TRBJ1-5; TRBD1 might be the D (5 bases). CDR1 MDHEN and CDR2 SYDVKM come from the germline V gene. The CDR3 has 14 residues. Trimming took 6 bases from V and 5 from J, leaving 14 bases between them. CDR3 in amino acids: CASRDWGEHQPQHF. The CDR3 bases are TGTGCCAGCAGGGATTGGGGGGAACATCAGCCCCAGCATTTT.